This passage covers 13 T cell receptor beta chains from one sample sequenced in a study of human versus mouse CDR3 diversity and MHC coevolution. Assay used: immunoSEQ multiplex PCR; TCRdb lists only in-frame clones, some missing. The sample has about 60,000 clones; 94% are singletons. The sequenced material came from naive CD4+ T cells from blood. The subset: CD45RO-negative CD62L-positive naive CD4 T cells. These receptor sequences come from a person aged 55-75 years in good health.

The V gene is TRBV2, the J gene TRBJ2-3; the match to TRBD2 covers 9 bases. CDR1 is SNHLY, CDR2 FYNNEI, per germline. CDR3 size: 15 residues. V lost 7 bases and J lost 6; bases outside the gene matches: 11. The CDR3 spells CASILLAGRSDTQYF. The DNA for the CDR3 is TGTGCCAGCATATTGCTAGCGGGAAGGTCGGATACGCAGTATTTT.

V is TRBV28 and J is TRBJ1-5; 8 bases line up with TRBD1. CDR3 size: 14 residues. Trimming at V came to 3 bases and at J to 9 bases, leaving 7 bases not matched to a gene. The germline gives CDR1 MDHEN, CDR2 SYDVKM. The DNA for the CDR3 is TGTGCCAGCAGTTTGTCAGGGGGCGGCCTGCCCCAGCATTTT. Protein sequence: CASSLSGGGLPQHF.

This clone is a singleton in its sample. This chain connects TRBV25-1 to TRBJ1-2, with 7 bases identical to TRBD1. V lost 8 bases, J lost 4 bases, and 1 base stayed unmatched. CDR3 length: 11 residues. Looked up from germline, CDR1 is MGHDK and CDR2 is SYGVNS. The CDR3 reads CASGDSYGYTF. The DNA of the CDR3 is TGTGCCAGCGGGGACAGCTATGGCTACACCTTC.

Of note for this clone: Other DNA sequences in this specimen translate into the identical CDR3. The chain combines TRBV5-1 with TRBJ2-3; D ambiguous. Trimming cost V 4 bases and J 5 bases, with 17 bases left between them. The germline V gene has CDR1 SGHRS and CDR2 YFSETQ. The CDR3 runs 15 residues. The CDR3, as DNA: TGCGCCAGCAGCCACCCTGCAGGTCAAAGAGATACGCAGTATTTT. It translates to CASSHPAGQRDTQYF. The whole variable domain, remainder taken from reference TRBV5-1 and TRBJ2-3, is KAGVTQTPRYLIKTRGQQVTLSCSPISGHRSVSWYQQTPGQGLQFLFEYFSETQRNKGNFPGRFSGRQFSNSRSEMNVSTLELGDSALYLCASSHPAGQRDTQYFGPGTRLTVL.

V and J are TRBV6-4 and TRBJ2-1; 8 nucleotides agree with TRBD2. Trimming removed 2 bases from V and 7 bases from J; junction bases left unmatched: 13. This CDR3 contains 17 residues. Germline loops: CDR1 MRHNA, CDR2 SNTAGT. For the CDR3, the DNA is TGTGCCAGCAGTGACACCTATTCGGGAGGGCCGACGAATGAGCAGTTCTTC. This sequence encodes CASSDTYSGGPTNEQFF.

CDR3 DNA sequence: TGCGCCAGCAGCTTCGGGACTAGCGGGAGTTCTGATACGCAGTATTTT. Protein sequence: CASSFGTSGSSDTQYF. The J gene is TRBJ2-3, the V gene TRBV5-1, with TRBD2 matching over 14 bases. V dropped 2 bases and J dropped 6; count of bases not matched to a gene: 5. The CDR3 consists of 16 residues. CDR1 SGHRS and CDR2 YFSETQ come from the germline V gene.

The chain links TRBV29-1 to TRBJ2-7; possibly TRBD2 for D (6 bases). Germline CDR1 and CDR2: SQVTM and ANQGSEA. Trimming cost V 5 bases and J 5 bases, with 16 bases left between them. The CDR3 consists of 13 residues. DNA for the CDR3: TGCAGCGTTAAGCCTAGACTAGACAACGAGCAGTACTTC. Translated, it gives CSVKPRLDNEQYF.

This chain joins TRBV29-1 and TRBJ2-3; unclear D gene. With 4 bases removed from V and 2 bases from J, the gap between germline ends came to 7 bases. The germline gives CDR1 SQVTM, CDR2 ANQGSEA. The CDR3 length is 12 residues. CDR3 residues: CSVVAFTDTQYF. In DNA, the CDR3 is TGCAGCGTTGTTGCGTTCACAGATACGCAGTATTTT.

The V call is TRBV11-2, the J call TRBJ1-2, with TRBD1 matching 7 bases. CDR3 length: 14 residues. Germline V lookup: CDR1 SGHAT, CDR2 FQNNGV. V shed 2 bases, J shed 12 bases, and the junction held 12 bases outside the gene matches. The CDR3 nucleotides are TGTGCCAGCAGCTTATCAGGCAGGGGGGTTGGGAACACCTTC. This codes for CASSLSGRGVGNTF. Full variable domain (outside the CDR3, taken from reference TRBV11-2 and TRBJ1-2): EAGVAQSPRYKIIEKRQSVAFWCNPISGHATLYWYQQILGQGPKLLIQFQNNGVVDDSQLPKDRFSAERLKGVDSTLKIQPAKLEDSAVYLCASSLSGRGVGNTFGSGTRLTVV.

The V and J genes are TRBV6-5 and TRBJ1-2, with TRBD1 matching over 11 bases. Trimming took 0 bases from V and 7 from J; bases not matched to a gene: 4. CDR1 is MNHEY and CDR2 is SVGAGI in the germline V gene. The length of the CDR3 is 15 residues. The CDR3 coding sequence is TGTGCCAGCAGTTACTCCGGACAGGGGGCCTCTGGCTACACCTTC. Protein: CASSYSGQGASGYTF.

V and J are TRBV2 and TRBJ2-3; 10 bases align to TRBD2. The V gene end was trimmed by 0 bases and the J gene end by 8 bases; junction bases not matched to a gene: 5. CDR3 length: 15 residues. Germline values: CDR1 SNHLY, CDR2 FYNNEI. DNA of the CDR3: TGTGCCAGCAGTGAAGCTAGCGGGAGGCCGGGTACGCAGTATTTT. Translated, it gives CASSEASGRPGTQYF.

The CDR3 protein is CASSPPLREGETQYF. CDR3 in DNA: TGTGCCAGCTCACCGCCTCTTCGGGAGGGAGAGACCCAGTACTTC. The chain links TRBV18 to TRBJ2-5; 8 bases fit TRBD2. Germline trimming cut 3 bases from V and 4 bases from J; bases unmatched to any gene: 7. The CDR3 totals 15 residues. Germline loops: CDR1 KGHSH, CDR2 LQKENI.

This clone was recorded a few times. CDR3 region: CASSPPPTYSSTDTQYF. The CDR3 coding sequence is TGTGCCAGCTCACCACCCCCGACTTACTCTAGCACAGATACGCAGTATTTT. V and J are TRBV18 and TRBJ2-3; D is unresolved. The ends were cut back, 0 bases at V and 0 bases at J, with 13 bases in the middle. The CDR3 totals 17 residues. CDR1 KGHSH and CDR2 LQKENI come from the germline V gene. Full variable domain (outside the CDR3, taken from reference TRBV18 and TRBJ2-3): NAGVMQNPRHLVRRRGQEARLRCSPMKGHSHVYWYRQLPEEGLKFMVYLQKENIIDESGMPKERFSAEFPKEGPSILRIQQVVRGDSAAYFCASSPPPTYSSTDTQYFGPGTRLTVL.